This TCR beta chain originates from a study of T cell clonotyping in hematopoietic cell transplantation. Findings of the study overall: Broader posttransplant TCR repertoire diversity was predicted by graft donor and pretransplant recipient Inverse Simpson Index values. Cells were unsorted, so CD4 and CD8 contributions were not separated.

Method: immunoSEQ multiplex PCR; TCRdb's copy keeps in-frame clones and lacks some. The table records about 10,000 clones, 51% of them present only once. In regard to this clone: Antigen specificity is unknown.

The CDR3 contains 14 residues. From germline, CDR1 is SQVTM and CDR2 ANQGSEA. The V gene lost 7 bases and the J gene lost 3 bases, with 18 bases spanning the gap. This chain links TRBV29-1 with TRBJ1-2; a weak D match, TRBD1 (5 bases). The TCR was taken from a female patient aged 50 to 65 who had an allogeneic stem cell transplant from an unrelated donor, so the T cells may come from the graft donor. Some clones in this sample may be carry-over from other donors' samples. The sample was peripheral blood mononuclear cells, taken 100 days after allogeneic stem cell transplant. CDR3 nucleotides: TGCAGCGCCAGGGACCGTCGCAGGGACTATGGCTACACCTTC. Its translation is CSARDRRRDYGYTF.